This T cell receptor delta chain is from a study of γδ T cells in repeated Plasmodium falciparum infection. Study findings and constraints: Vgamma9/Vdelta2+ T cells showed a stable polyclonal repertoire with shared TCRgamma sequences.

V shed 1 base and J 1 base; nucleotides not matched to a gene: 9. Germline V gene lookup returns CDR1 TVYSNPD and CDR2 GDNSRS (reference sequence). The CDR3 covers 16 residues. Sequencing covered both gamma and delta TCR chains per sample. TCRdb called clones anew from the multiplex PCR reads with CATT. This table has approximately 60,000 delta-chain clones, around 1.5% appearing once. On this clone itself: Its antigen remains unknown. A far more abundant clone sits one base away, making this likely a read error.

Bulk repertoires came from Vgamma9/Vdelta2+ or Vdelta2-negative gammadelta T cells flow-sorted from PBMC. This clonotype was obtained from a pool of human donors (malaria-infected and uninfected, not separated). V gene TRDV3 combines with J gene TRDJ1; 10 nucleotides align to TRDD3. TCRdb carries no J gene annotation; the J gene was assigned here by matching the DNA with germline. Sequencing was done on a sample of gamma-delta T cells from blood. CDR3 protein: CAFTFPWGIPTDKLIF. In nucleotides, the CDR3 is TGTGCCTTTACCTTTCCTTGGGGGATACCCACCGATAAACTCATCTTT.